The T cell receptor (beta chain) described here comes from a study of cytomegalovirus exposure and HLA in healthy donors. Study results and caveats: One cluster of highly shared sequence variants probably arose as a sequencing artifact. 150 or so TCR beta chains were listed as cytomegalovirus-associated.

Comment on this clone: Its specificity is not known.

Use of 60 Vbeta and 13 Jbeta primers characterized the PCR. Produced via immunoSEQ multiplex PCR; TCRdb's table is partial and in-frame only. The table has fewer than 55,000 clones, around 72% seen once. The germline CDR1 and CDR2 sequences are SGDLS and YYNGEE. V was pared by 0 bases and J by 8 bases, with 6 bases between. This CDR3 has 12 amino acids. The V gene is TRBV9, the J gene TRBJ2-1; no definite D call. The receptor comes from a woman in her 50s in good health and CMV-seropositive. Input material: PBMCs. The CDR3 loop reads CASSVGLYEQFF. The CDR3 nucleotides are TGTGCCAGCAGCGTAGGGCTTTATGAGCAGTTCTTC. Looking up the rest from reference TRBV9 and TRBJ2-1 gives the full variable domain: DSGVTQTPKHLITATGQRVTLRCSPRSGDLSVYWYQQSLDQGLQFLIQYYNGEERAKGNILERFSAQQFPDLHSELNLSSLELGDSALYFCASSVGLYEQFFGPGTRLTVL.